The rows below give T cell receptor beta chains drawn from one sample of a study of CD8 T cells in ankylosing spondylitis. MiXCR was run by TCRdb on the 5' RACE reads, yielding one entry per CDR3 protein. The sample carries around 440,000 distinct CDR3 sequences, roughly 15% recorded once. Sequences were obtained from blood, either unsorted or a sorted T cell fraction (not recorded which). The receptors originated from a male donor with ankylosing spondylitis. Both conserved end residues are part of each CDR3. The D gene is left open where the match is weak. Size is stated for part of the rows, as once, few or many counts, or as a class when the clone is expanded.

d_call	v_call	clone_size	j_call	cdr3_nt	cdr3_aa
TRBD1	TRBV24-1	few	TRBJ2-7	TGTGCCACCAGTGATCTCTGGACAGGGACAGGGCAGTACTTC	CATSDLWTGTGQYF
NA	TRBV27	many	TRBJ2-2	TGTGCCAGCAGTAGCGGGCAGACGAACACCGGGGAGCTGTTTTTT	CASSSGQTNTGELFF
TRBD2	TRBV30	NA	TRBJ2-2	TGTGCCTGGAGTGGGGTAGAGCGGGGGGGCACCACCGGGGAGCTGTTTTTT	CAWSGVERGGTTGELFF
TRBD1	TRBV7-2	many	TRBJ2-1	TGTGCCAGCATGCGGGACAGGAAAGCCAATGAGCAGTTCTTC	CASMRDRKANEQFF
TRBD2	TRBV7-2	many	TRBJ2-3	TGTGCCAGCAGCGCCGGGACTAGCGGGGCCCAGTATTTT	CASSAGTSGAQYF
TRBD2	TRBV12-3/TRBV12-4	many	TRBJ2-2	TGTGCCAGCAGTTACAAGACTAGCGGGGGATTAGGAGCCGGGGAGCTGTTTTTT	CASSYKTSGGLGAGELFF
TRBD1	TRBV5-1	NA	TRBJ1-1	TGCGCCAGCAGATTTGGGACCGGGACAGGGGCTTGGAACACTGAAGCTTTCTTT	CASRFGTGTGAWNTEAFF
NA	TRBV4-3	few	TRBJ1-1	TGCGCCAGCAGCCCGGGACCGATTAAAAACACTGAAGCTTTCTTT	CASSPGPIKNTEAFF
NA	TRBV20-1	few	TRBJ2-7	TGCAGTGCTAGAGTTGAGTACGAGCAGTACTTC	CSARVEYEQYF
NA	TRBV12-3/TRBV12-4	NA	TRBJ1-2	TGTGCCAGCAGTTTACTGGGCCCCTATGGCTACACCTTC	CASSLLGPYGYTF
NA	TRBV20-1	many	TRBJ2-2	TGCAGTGCTAGAGATAGGGCTAGCGTCCACACCGGGGAGCTGTTTTTT	CSARDRASVHTGELFF
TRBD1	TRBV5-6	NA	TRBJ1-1	TGTGCCAGCAGCTCCAGGGGGCATTGGGTGGACACTGAAGCTTTCTTT	CASSSRGHWVDTEAFF
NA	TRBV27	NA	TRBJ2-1	TGCACCAGCAGCTTAGGGGTGGCAGTTTACAATGAGCAGTTCTTC	CTSSLGVAVYNEQFF
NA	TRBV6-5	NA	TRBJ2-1	TGTGCCAGCGGGCAGTCGGGAAGGCAGTTCTTC	CASGQSGRQFF
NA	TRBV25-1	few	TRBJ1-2	TGTGCCAGCGGGGATAACTATGGCTACACCTTC	CASGDNYGYTF
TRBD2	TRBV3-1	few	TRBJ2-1	TGTGCCAGCAGCCTGTGGACTAGCGGGGGGGGGCTGGATGAGCAGTTCTTC	CASSLWTSGGGLDEQFF
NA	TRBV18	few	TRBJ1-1	TGTGCCAGCTCACCACCGTCAACAAACACTGAAGCTTTCTTT	CASSPPSTNTEAFF
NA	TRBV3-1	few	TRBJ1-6	TGTGCCAGCAGCCAGGAGGGACCCCTCCACTTT	CASSQEGPLHF
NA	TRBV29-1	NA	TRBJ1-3	TGCAGCGTTGAAGGCAGAAACACCATATATTTT	CSVEGRNTIYF
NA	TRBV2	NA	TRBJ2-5	TGTGCCAGCAGTGAAGGGGGTATGGAGACCCAGTACTTC	CASSEGGMETQYF
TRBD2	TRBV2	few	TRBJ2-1	TGTGCCAGCAGGGTCGGGGGGAACAATGAGCAGTTCTTC	CASRVGGNNEQFF
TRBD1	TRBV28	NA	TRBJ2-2	TGTGCCAGCACAACAGGGGTCCTCACCGGGGAGCTGTTTTTT	CASTTGVLTGELFF
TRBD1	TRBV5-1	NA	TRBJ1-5	TGCGCCAGCAGCCCAACAGGGGAGGGACCCCAGCATTTT	CASSPTGEGPQHF
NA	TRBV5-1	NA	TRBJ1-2	TGCGCCAGCAGCTTGGACGGCAGCTATGGCTACACCTTC	CASSLDGSYGYTF
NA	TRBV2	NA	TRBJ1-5	TGTGCCAGCAGTGAAGGTCTAGGGAATCAGCCCCAGCATTTT	CASSEGLGNQPQHF
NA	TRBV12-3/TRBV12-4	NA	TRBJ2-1	TGTGCCAGCAGTTTAACGCGGAGCTCCTACAATGAGCAGTTCTTC	CASSLTRSSYNEQFF
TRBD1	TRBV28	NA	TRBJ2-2	TGTGCCAGCGCAGACCCGGGACAGGGGCACGGGGAGCTGTTTTTT	CASADPGQGHGELFF
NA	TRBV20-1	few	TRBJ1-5	TGCAGTGCTAGAGAGACAGGTACTTCGCAGCCCCAGCATTTT	CSARETGTSQPQHF
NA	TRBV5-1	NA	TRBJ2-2	TGCGCCAGCAGCTTGGGAATGCGCGGGGAGCTGTTTTTT	CASSLGMRGELFF
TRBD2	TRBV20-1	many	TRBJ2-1	TGCAGTGCTAGTGATAGCGGGTACTCCTACAATGAGCAGTTCTTC	CSASDSGYSYNEQFF
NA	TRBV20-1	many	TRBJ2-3	TGCAGTGCTAGAGATCAAGGCCTACCCAAGGGAGATACGCAGTATTTT	CSARDQGLPKGDTQYF
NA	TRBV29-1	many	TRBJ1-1	TGCAGCGTTGAAGGCAGAATGAACACTGAAGCTTTCTTT	CSVEGRMNTEAFF
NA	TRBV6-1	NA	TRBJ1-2	TGTGCCAGCAGTCCGGGACACACATATGGCTACACCTTC	CASSPGHTYGYTF
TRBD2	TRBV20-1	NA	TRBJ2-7	TGCAGTGCGTCCAGGACACACGGGACTAGCCTCCCCGAGCAGTACTTC	CSASRTHGTSLPEQYF
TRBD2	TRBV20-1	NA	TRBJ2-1	TGCAGTGCTAGAGCTACCGGGACTAGTTTAGGCAATGAGCAGTTCTTC	CSARATGTSLGNEQFF
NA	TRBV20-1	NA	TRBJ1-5	TGCAGTGCTAGGCGGCAGACTGGAAATCAGCCCCAGCATTTT	CSARRQTGNQPQHF
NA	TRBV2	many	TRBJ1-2	TGTGCCAGCAGTGAGGACGGGACCTATGGCTACACCTTC	CASSEDGTYGYTF
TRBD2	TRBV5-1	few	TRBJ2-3	TGCGCCAGCAGCCCGGGGGGGGACAAAAGCACAGATACGCAGTATTTT	CASSPGGDKSTDTQYF
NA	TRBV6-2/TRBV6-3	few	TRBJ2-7	TGTGCCAGCAGTCGCCCGACGTCGCCCGAGCAGTACTTC	CASSRPTSPEQYF
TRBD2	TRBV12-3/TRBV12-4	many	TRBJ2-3	TGTGCCACCAAGGGGAGGGTTAGCACAGATACGCAGTATTTT	CATKGRVSTDTQYF
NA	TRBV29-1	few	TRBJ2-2	TGCAGCGTTGAGTTTTGGGGCGGGGAGCTGTTTTTT	CSVEFWGGELFF
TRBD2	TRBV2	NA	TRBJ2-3	TGTGCCAGCAGTGAGTCTAGCGGGGGGGCCGGCACAGATACGCAGTATTTT	CASSESSGGAGTDTQYF
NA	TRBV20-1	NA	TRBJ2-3	TGCAGTGCTACCCGAGCCGGGTTACATACGCAGTATTTT	CSATRAGLHTQYF
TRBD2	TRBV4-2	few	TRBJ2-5	TGTGCCAGCAGCCAAGATAACTTACTAGCGGGGGGGCTATTATGGGAGACCCAGTACTTC	CASSQDNLLAGGLLWETQYF
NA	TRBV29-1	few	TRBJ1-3	TGCAGCGTTGACGTGGGGACCTCTGGAAACACCATATATTTT	CSVDVGTSGNTIYF
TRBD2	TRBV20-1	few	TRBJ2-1	TGCAGTGCTGCCGGTAGCGGGACCTCCTACAATGAGCAGTTCTTC	CSAAGSGTSYNEQFF
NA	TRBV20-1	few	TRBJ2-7	TGCAGTGCCCGGGGGATTGAGGCTCGCCCCACTTACTCCTACGAGCAGTACTTC	CSARGIEARPTYSYEQYF
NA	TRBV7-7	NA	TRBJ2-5	TGTGCTAGCAGCTTAAGTGTGGGGCGGATGCAAGAGACCCAGTACTTC	CASSLSVGRMQETQYF
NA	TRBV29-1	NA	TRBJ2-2	TGCAGCGTTCTTGTCTCCAGGAACACCGGGGAGCTGTTTTTT	CSVLVSRNTGELFF
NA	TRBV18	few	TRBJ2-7	TGTGCCAGCTCACCAAGGGAAACCTACGAGCAGTACTTC	CASSPRETYEQYF
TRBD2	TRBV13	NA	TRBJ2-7	TGTGCCAGCAGTCGGTCCGGGACTAGCCGCGCCGAGCAGTACTTC	CASSRSGTSRAEQYF
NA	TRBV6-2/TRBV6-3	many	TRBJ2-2	TGTGCCAGCAGGGGACGGGTAACCGGGGAGCTGTTTTTT	CASRGRVTGELFF
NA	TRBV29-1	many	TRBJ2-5	TGCAGCGTTGAAGATAGTCAGCCCGGGCGAGAGACCCAGTACTTC	CSVEDSQPGRETQYF